The TCR beta chain under discussion was sequenced for a study of T cell repertoires in cytomegalovirus infection. Background on the study: Matching HLA type, along with CMV infection, was indicated by public TCR beta signatures. Regarding the study as a whole: Carriers of CMV and the relevant HLA type were discriminated by public TCR beta frequency.

TCRdb processed the reads anew with MiXCR; each CDR3 protein has one entry. The table records hundreds of thousands of distinct CDR3 sequences, roughly a tenth of them present only once. In the case of this clonotype: Its antigen is as yet unknown.

This CDR3 contains 13 residues. Per germline, CDR1 DFQATT and CDR2 SNEGSKA (reference sequence). The V end was cut by 1 base, the J end by 7 bases, with 13 bases between. The sequencing input was PBMCs. The chain employs TRBV20-1 and TRBJ1-1, with D possibly being TRBD1 (6 bases). The receptor comes from a human donor in good health (CMV status not recorded). Some clones in this sample may be carry-over from other donors' samples. The CDR3 nucleotides are TGCAGTGCTAGAGCGTGGGGGGCTGATGAAGCTTTCTTT. Encoded protein: CSARAWGADEAFF.